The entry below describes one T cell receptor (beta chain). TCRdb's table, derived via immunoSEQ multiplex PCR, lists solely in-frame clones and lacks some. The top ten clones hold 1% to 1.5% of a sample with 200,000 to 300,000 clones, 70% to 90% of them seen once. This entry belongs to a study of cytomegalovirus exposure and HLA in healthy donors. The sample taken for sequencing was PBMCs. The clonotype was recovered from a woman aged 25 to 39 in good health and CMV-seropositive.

The CDR3 here is CASSLAQYEGYTF. CDR3 coding DNA: TGTGCCAGCAGTTTAGCACAGTATGAGGGCTACACCTTC. The V and J genes are TRBV27 and TRBJ1-2, with D uncertain. The ends were cut back, 2 bases at V and 8 bases at J, with 12 bases in the middle. The CDR3 consists of 13 residues. Germline V gene lookup returns CDR1 MNHEY and CDR2 SMNVEV (reference sequence).